The 25 T cell receptor beta chains below were found in one sample sequenced in a study of cytomegalovirus exposure and HLA in healthy donors. Amplification used 60 Vbeta primers and 13 Jbeta primers. Data came from immunoSEQ multiplex PCR; TCRdb stores just in-frame clones and leaves some out. The sample includes 150,000 to 200,000 clones, about 79% of them seen just once. Material for sequencing was PBMCs. The receptors shown here come from a man between 18 and 29 years old in good health and CMV-seronegative.

V usage is TRBV9 and J usage is TRBJ2-5, with D unresolved. The CDR3 totals 13 residues. Germline V gene sequence: CDR1 SGDLS, CDR2 YYNGEE. V lost 0 bases to trimming and J lost 4 bases, with 7 bases between them. The CDR3 is CASSVATRETQYF. In DNA form, the CDR3 reads TGTGCCAGCAGCGTAGCTACCCGAGAGACCCAGTACTTC.

The chain uses TRBV28 and TRBJ1-2; TRBD1 agrees at 9 bases. Germline assignment: CDR1 MDHEN and CDR2 SYDVKM. Unmatched junction bases numbered 10, after V lost 11 bases and J lost 6 bases. The CDR3 is 13 residues long. The CDR3 loop is CASRTGTGHGYTF. CDR3 coding DNA: TGTGCCTCCAGAACCGGGACAGGGCATGGCTACACCTTC.

The V gene is TRBV19, the J gene TRBJ2-1; D is perhaps TRBD2 (7 bases). V was pared by 9 bases and J by 9 bases, with 24 bases between. Germline loops: CDR1 LNHDA, CDR2 SQIVND (reference sequence). The CDR3 length is 15 residues. In nucleotides, the CDR3 is TGTGCCAGCCAGCCATTGGGGGGGGGCCGAAGTGAGCAGTTCTTC. Translated, it gives CASQPLGGGRSEQFF. Complete variable domain (other parts from reference TRBV19 and TRBJ2-1): DGGITQSPKYLFRKEGQNVTLSCEQNLNHDAMYWYRQDPGQGLRLIYYSQIVNDFQKGDIAEGYSVSREKKESFPLTVTSAQKNPTAFYLCASQPLGGGRSEQFFGPGTRLTVL.

This clone was observed once. This chain joins TRBV30 and TRBJ2-3; TRBD2 is a possible D gene (5 bases). Germline V gives CDR1 GTSNPN, CDR2 SVGIG (reference sequence). This CDR3 contains 15 residues. Trimming pared 2 bases from V and 4 bases from J, leaving 16 bases between. The CDR3 sequence: CAWSLGITRADTQYF. The DNA of the CDR3 is TGTGCCTGGAGTCTTGGGATTACTAGGGCAGATACGCAGTATTTT.

This chain links TRBV11-2 with TRBJ2-6; D not certain. The CDR3 spans 13 residues. Germline CDR1 SGHAT, CDR2 FQNNGV. V was shortened by 5 bases and J by 4 bases, with 6 bases between the two germline ends. The CDR3 DNA is TGTGCCAGCAGCCTACCGGGGGCCAACGTCCTGACTTTC. Its protein product is CASSLPGANVLTF.

The chain joins TRBV28 to TRBJ1-6; 8 bases agree with TRBD1. V was clipped by 5 bases and J by 10 bases; unmatched bases: 7. The CDR3 has 14 residues. Germline assignment: CDR1 MDHEN and CDR2 SYDVKM. The CDR3 is CASSPLTGVSPLHF. In nucleotides, the CDR3 is TGTGCCAGCAGTCCGCTGACAGGGGTATCACCCCTCCACTTT.

The chain couples TRBV28 to TRBJ1-2; possibly TRBD1 for D (5 bases). There are 14 residues in the CDR3. Trimming shortened V by 10 bases and J by 4 bases, and 19 bases separated the two germline ends. From germline, CDR1 is MDHEN and CDR2 SYDVKM. The CDR3 DNA follows: TGTGCCACCTACCTCAGGGATACGAGCTATGGCTACACCTTC. Its protein product is CATYLRDTSYGYTF.

The table lists this clone with a count of one. This sequence joins TRBV18 and TRBJ2-7; TRBD1 agrees at 7 bases. This CDR3 has 15 residues. Germline trimming cut 0 bases from V and 2 bases from J; bases unmatched to any gene: 4. Germline V gene lookup returns CDR1 KGHSH and CDR2 LQKENI. CDR3 DNA: TGTGCCAGCTCACCACCGTGGGGACAGACCTACGAGCAGTACTTC. Translating it yields CASSPPWGQTYEQYF.

V and J are TRBV7-9 and TRBJ1-1, with 8 bases aligning to TRBD1. The CDR3 loop spans 19 amino acids. The germline CDR1 and CDR2 sequences are SEHNR and FQNEAQ (reference sequence). V lost 5 bases to trimming and J lost 6 bases; unmatched junction nucleotides: 23. The CDR3 DNA is TGTGCCAGCAGCCTGGTCCGGCGGACAGGGTTAAAGTGGGGATCTGAAGCTTTCTTT. Its translation: CASSLVRRTGLKWGSEAFF.

The chain joins TRBV27 to TRBJ1-2; 7 positions match TRBD1. This CDR3 region has 13 residues. CDR1 is MNHEY, CDR2 SMNVEV, per germline (reference sequence). Trimming removed 8 bases from V and 12 bases from J; junction bases left unmatched: 15. CDR3 in DNA: TGTGCCAGCGGCCGTGACAGGGCCTCTGGAAACACCTTC. Protein product: CASGRDRASGNTF.

In regard to this clone: A read error may produce the germline difference seen at one junction end. Other nucleotide sequences from this sample produce the same CDR3. V usage is TRBV19 and J usage is TRBJ1-5, with D possibly matching TRBD1 (6 bases). Germline CDR1 and CDR2: LNHDA and SQIVND (reference sequence). CDR3 length: 14 residues. DNA for the CDR3: TGCGCCAGCTCGCAGGGGCAACACAATCAGCCCCAGCATTTT. It codes for CASSQGQHNQPQHF. Complete variable domain (other parts from reference TRBV19 and TRBJ1-5): DGGITQSPKYLFRKEGQNVTLSCEQNLNHDAMYWYRQDPGQGLRLIYYSQIVNDFQKGDIAEGYSVSREKKESFPLTVTSAQKNPTAFYLCASSQGQHNQPQHFGDGTRLSIL.

Here the CDR3 reads CASSPHVRGKGGELFF. The CDR3 DNA is TGTGCCAGCAGCCCACACGTCAGGGGCAAGGGCGGGGAGCTGTTTTTT. J is TRBJ2-2 and V is TRBV5-4; TRBD1 is a possible D gene (6 bases). CDR1 and CDR2 from the germline V gene are SGHNT and YYREEE (reference sequence). The CDR3 is made up of 16 amino acids. V was cut by 4 bases and J by 7 bases, with 20 bases left in between.

This sequence joins TRBV6-5 and TRBJ2-5; D is perhaps TRBD1 (6 bases). This CDR3 region has 15 residues. Germline CDR1 MNHEY, CDR2 SVGAGI. V lost 2 bases, J lost 4 bases, and 14 bases lay in between. The CDR3 protein is CASSYPPPRGETQYF. CDR3 DNA: TGTGCCAGCAGTTACCCCCCGCCCAGGGGAGAGACCCAGTACTTC.

The J gene is TRBJ2-7, the V gene TRBV20-1; a possible D gene is TRBD1 (5 bases). Germline loops: CDR1 DFQATT, CDR2 SNEGSKA (reference sequence). Trimming stripped 6 bases from V and 10 bases from J, with 16 bases between. This CDR3 region has 11 residues. The CDR3 loop is CSALQGQEQYF. For the CDR3, the DNA is TGCAGTGCCCTCCAGGGCCAGGAACAGTACTTC.

The chain recombines TRBV19 with TRBJ1-5; a possible D gene is TRBD1 (6 bases). The CDR3 is 13 residues long. V was pared by 7 bases and J by 5 bases, with 12 bases between. Per germline, CDR1 LNHDA and CDR2 SQIVND (reference sequence). CDR3 amino acids: CASTKGGHQPQHF. CDR3 coding DNA: TGTGCCAGTACTAAGGGGGGGCATCAGCCCCAGCATTTT. Full variable domain (missing parts from reference TRBV19 and TRBJ1-5): DGGITQSPKYLFRKEGQNVTLSCEQNLNHDAMYWYRQDPGQGLRLIYYSQIVNDFQKGDIAEGYSVSREKKESFPLTVTSAQKNPTAFYLCASTKGGHQPQHFGDGTRLSIL.

This sequence joins TRBV29-1 and TRBJ1-5; 8 bases map to TRBD1. Germline trimming cut 4 bases from V and 6 bases from J; bases unmatched to any gene: 11. This CDR3 has 15 amino acids. Germline CDR1 and CDR2: SQVTM and ANQGSEA. CDR3 nucleotides: TGCAGCGTTGTTATGACAGGGGAGTGGGGTCAGCCCCAGCATTTT. This gives the protein CSVVMTGEWGQPQHF.

This clone was observed once. Other DNA sequences in this sample translate to the same CDR3. Written as DNA, the CDR3 is TGTGCCAGCAGCCTAGCGGGAGGGCGGACAGATACGCAGTATTTT. Amino acid sequence: CASSLAGGRTDTQYF. The chain uses TRBV28 and TRBJ2-3, with 12 bases aligning to TRBD2. V lost 6 bases and J lost 3; bases outside the gene matches: 4. The CDR3 is 15 residues long. Germline V gene data show CDR1 as MDHEN and CDR2 as SYDVKM.

The chain has TRBV6-5 and TRBJ2-1; D may be TRBD2 (5 bases). Per germline, CDR1 MNHEY and CDR2 SVGAGI. CDR3 size: 13 residues. Trimming removed 2 bases from V and 9 bases from J, with 11 bases in between. In nucleotides, the CDR3 is TGTGCCAGCAGTTACCGAGGGCTCGGTGAGCAGTTCTTC. It encodes CASSYRGLGEQFF.

This sequence joins TRBV28 and TRBJ2-7, with 8 bases aligning to TRBD2. V lost 2 bases and J lost 1; bases outside the gene matches: 4. The CDR3 extends over 15 amino acids. The V gene's germline CDR1 is MDHEN and CDR2 SYDVKM. The CDR3 here is CASSLDGTSSYEQYF. CDR3 sequence (DNA): TGTGCCAGCAGTTTAGATGGGACTAGTTCCTACGAGCAGTACTTC.

The chain carries TRBV2 and TRBJ1-3, with a tentative D call TRBD1 (5 bases). CDR1 is SNHLY, CDR2 FYNNEI, per germline. CDR3 length: 15 residues. V gave up 5 bases and J gave up 0 bases, with 11 bases separating them. CDR3 in DNA: TGTGCCAGCAGTCAGGGACTGAGCTCTGGAAACACCATATATTTT. Translation gives CASSQGLSSGNTIYF.

This sequence joins TRBV11-2 and TRBJ2-7, with 8 nucleotides matching TRBD1. The CDR3 runs to 15 residues. The germline CDR1 and CDR2 sequences are SGHAT and FQNNGV. The V and J ends lost 0 bases and 4 bases, in that order; junction bases with no gene match: 5. The CDR3 here is CASSLDQGARYEQYF. Here the CDR3 DNA reads TGTGCCAGCAGCTTAGATCAGGGGGCCAGGTACGAGCAGTACTTC.

About this clone: Distinct nucleotide sequences in the sample also encode this CDR3. V is TRBV6-5 and J is TRBJ2-3; weak D call: TRBD1 (5 bases). The length of the CDR3 is 13 residues. CDR1 is MNHEY and CDR2 is SVGAGI in the germline V gene. V was trimmed by 2 bases and J by 3 bases, leaving 6 bases between them. In nucleotides, the CDR3 is TGTGCCAGCAGTTACCCAGGGACAGATACGCAGTATTTT. It specifies CASSYPGTDTQYF.

This sequence joins TRBV6-5 and TRBJ1-2; 8 nucleotides agree with TRBD1. The CDR3 is made up of 15 amino acids. The germline gives CDR1 MNHEY, CDR2 SVGAGI. With V trimmed by 4 bases and J by 4 bases, 8 bases remained unmatched. The CDR3 coding sequence is TGTGCCAGCAGTTTCCGGGACAGGCCTTCCTATGGCTACACCTTC. It translates to CASSFRDRPSYGYTF.

With regard to this clone: An end of the junction differs from the germline gene, which may be a read error. The V and J genes are TRBV5-6 and TRBJ2-5; D possibly corresponds to TRBD1 (5 bases). The CDR3 consists of 11 residues. Germline-derived CDR1 and CDR2 are SGHDT and YYEEEE. CDR3 region: CASSLGQGKHF. CDR3 nucleotide sequence: TGTGCCAGCAGCTTGGGGCAGGGTAAACACTTC.

The gene calls are TRBV7-2 and TRBJ1-6; D perhaps matches TRBD1 (5 bases). V was cut by 5 bases and J by 7 bases, with 15 bases left in between. Germline V CDR1 and CDR2: SGHTA, FQGNSA. The CDR3 contains 15 residues. The CDR3 reads CASSPAGFSNSPLHF. As DNA, the CDR3 is TGTGCCAGCAGCCCAGCAGGGTTTAGCAATTCACCCCTCCACTTT.